This TCR beta chain appears in the sequencing data of a study of T cell repertoires in cytomegalovirus infection. About the study: It was recently identified HLA-C-restricted and well-studied HLA-B-restricted CMV epitopes that the study used. Public signatures in TCR beta pointed to CMV infection and matching HLA type. General study points: Ex vivo, HLA-C-restricted CMV-specific TCR beta clonotypes prevailed over the rest of the response.

This clonotype was detected many times. Its target is unknown. MiXCR, applied by TCRdb to the reads, yields one record per CDR3 protein. Of 450,000 to 600,000 distinct CDR3 sequences in the sample, 40% to 50% were seen once. This receptor was taken from a human donor in good health (CMV status not recorded). Some clones in this sample may be carry-over from other donors' samples. Sequenced material: cultured PBMCs, taken from culture after CMV antigen stimulation.

CDR3 amino acids: CASSLGVSLNTEAFF. The CDR3 region has the DNA TGTGCCAGCAGCTTAGGTGTCAGCTTGAACACTGAAGCTTTCTTT. The V call is TRBV7-2, the J call TRBJ1-1; the D is unclear. This CDR3 is 15 amino acids long. CDR1 is SGHTA and CDR2 is FQGNSA in the germline V gene. V was pared by 1 base and J by 0 bases, with 9 bases between.